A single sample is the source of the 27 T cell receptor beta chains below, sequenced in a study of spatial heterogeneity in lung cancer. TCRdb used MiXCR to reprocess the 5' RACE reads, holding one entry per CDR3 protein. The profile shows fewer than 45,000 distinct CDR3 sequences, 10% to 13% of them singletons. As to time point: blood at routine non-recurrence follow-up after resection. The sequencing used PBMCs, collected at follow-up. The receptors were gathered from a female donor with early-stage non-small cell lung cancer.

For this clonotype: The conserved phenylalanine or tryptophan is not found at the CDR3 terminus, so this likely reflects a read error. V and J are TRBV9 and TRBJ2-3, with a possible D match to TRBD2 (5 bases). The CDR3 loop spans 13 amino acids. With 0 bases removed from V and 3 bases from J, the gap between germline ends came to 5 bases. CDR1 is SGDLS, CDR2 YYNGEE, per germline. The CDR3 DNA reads TGTGCCAGCAGCGTAGGACTAACAGATACGCAGTATTTG. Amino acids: CASSVGLTDTQYL.

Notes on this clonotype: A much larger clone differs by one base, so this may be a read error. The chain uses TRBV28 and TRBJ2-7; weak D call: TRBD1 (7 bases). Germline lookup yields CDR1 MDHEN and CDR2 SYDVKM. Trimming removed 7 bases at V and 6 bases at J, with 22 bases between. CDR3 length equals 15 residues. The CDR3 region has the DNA TGTGCCAGCACTTGGAAACAGGGGACTCGACGCGAGCAGTACTTC. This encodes CASTWKQGTRREQYF.

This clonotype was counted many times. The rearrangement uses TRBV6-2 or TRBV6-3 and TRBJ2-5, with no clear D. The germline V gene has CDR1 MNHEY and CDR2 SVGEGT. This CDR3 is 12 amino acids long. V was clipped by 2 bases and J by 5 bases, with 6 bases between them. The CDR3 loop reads CASSYGSETQYF. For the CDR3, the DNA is TGTGCCAGCAGTTACGGGTCGGAGACCCAGTACTTC.

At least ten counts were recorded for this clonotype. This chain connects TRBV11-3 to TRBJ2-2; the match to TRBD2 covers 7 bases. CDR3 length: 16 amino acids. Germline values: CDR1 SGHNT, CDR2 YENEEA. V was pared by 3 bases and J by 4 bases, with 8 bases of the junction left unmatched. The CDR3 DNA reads TGTGCCAGCAGCTTGAATCCGGGGGAGGGCACCGGGGAGCTGTTTTTT. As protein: CASSLNPGEGTGELFF.

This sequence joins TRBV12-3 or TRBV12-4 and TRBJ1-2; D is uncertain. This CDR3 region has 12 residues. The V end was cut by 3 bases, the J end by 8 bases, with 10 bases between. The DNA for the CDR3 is TGTGCCAGCAGTTTTAACGTTGGGGGCTACACCTTC. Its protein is CASSFNVGGYTF.

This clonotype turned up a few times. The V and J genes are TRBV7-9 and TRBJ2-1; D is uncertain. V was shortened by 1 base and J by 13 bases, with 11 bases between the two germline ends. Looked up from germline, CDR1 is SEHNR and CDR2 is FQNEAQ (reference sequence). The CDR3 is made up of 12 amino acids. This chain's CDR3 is CASSLEVPYQFF. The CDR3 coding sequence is TGTGCCAGCAGCTTAGAAGTTCCCTACCAGTTCTTC.

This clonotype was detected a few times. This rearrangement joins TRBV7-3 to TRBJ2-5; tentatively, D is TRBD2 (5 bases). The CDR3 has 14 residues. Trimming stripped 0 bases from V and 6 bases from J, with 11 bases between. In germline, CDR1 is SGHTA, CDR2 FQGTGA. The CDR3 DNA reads TGTGCCAGCAGCTTAACTGCCTCGGGGAAGACCCAGTACTTC. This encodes CASSLTASGKTQYF.

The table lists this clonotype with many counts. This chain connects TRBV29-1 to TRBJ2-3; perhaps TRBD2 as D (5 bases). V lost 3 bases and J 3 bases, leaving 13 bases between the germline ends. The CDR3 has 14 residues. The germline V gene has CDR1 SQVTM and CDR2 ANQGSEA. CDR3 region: CSVDGLHQTDTQYF. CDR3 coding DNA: TGCAGCGTTGATGGACTCCATCAGACAGATACGCAGTATTTT.

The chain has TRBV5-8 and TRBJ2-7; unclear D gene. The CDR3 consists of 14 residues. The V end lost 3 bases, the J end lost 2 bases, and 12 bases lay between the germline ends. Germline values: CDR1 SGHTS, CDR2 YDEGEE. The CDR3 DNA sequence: TGTGCCAGCAGCTGGTCGGGCAGTACCTACGAGCAGTACTTC. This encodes CASSWSGSTYEQYF.

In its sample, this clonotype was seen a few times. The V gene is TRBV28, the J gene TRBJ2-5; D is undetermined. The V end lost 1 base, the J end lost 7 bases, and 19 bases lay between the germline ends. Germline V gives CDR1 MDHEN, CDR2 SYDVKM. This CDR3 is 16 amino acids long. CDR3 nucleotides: TGTGCCAGCAGTTTATTACGTCGCCTAGACCTGGGGACCCAGTACTTC. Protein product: CASSLLRRLDLGTQYF.

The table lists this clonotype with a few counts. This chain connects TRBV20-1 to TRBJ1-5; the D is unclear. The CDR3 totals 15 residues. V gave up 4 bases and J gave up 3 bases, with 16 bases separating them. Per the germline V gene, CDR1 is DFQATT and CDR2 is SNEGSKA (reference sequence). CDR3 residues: CSATDRGLLNQPQHF. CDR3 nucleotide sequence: TGCAGTGCTACCGATCGAGGACTCCTCAATCAGCCCCAGCATTTT.

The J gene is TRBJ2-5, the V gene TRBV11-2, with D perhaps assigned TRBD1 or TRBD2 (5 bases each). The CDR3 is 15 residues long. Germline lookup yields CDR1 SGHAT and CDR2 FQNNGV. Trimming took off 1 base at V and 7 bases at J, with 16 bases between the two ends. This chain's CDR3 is CASSLGAGRGGTQYF. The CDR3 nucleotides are TGTGCCAGCAGCTTAGGTGCAGGGAGAGGAGGGACCCAGTACTTC. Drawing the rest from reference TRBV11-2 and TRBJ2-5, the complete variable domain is EAGVAQSPRYKIIEKRQSVAFWCNPISGHATLYWYQQILGQGPKLLIQFQNNGVVDDSQLPKDRFSAERLKGVDSTLKIQPAKLEDSAVYLCASSLGAGRGGTQYFGPGTRLLVL.

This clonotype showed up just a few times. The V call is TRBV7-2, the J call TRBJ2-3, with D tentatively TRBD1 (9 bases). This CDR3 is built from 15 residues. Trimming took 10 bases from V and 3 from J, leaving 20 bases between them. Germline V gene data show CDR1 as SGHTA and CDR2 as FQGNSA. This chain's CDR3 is CATRGGQGFTDTQYF. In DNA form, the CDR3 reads TGTGCCACTCGGGGGGGACAGGGATTTACAGATACGCAGTATTTT.

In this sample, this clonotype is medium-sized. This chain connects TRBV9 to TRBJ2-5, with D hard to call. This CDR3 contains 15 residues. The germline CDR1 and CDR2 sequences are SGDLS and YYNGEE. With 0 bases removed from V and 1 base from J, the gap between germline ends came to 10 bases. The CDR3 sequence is CASSVDGRPQETQYF. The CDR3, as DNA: TGTGCCAGCAGCGTAGATGGACGGCCCCAAGAGACCCAGTACTTC. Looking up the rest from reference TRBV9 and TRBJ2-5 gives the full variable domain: DSGVTQTPKHLITATGQRVTLRCSPRSGDLSVYWYQQSLDQGLQFLIQYYNGEERAKGNILERFSAQQFPDLHSELNLSSLELGDSALYFCASSVDGRPQETQYFGPGTRLLVL.

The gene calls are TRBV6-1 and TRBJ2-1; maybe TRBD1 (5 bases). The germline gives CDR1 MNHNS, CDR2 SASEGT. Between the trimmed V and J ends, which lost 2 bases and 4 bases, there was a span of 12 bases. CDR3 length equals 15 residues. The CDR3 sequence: CASSEQGSWYNEQFF. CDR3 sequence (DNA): TGTGCCAGCAGTGAACAGGGAAGTTGGTACAATGAGCAGTTCTTC.

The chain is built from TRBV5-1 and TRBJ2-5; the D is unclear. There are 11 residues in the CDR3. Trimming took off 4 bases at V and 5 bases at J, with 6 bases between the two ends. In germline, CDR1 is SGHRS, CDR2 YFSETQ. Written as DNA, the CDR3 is TGCGCCAGCAGCCAACACGAGACCCAGTACTTC. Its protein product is CASSQHETQYF.

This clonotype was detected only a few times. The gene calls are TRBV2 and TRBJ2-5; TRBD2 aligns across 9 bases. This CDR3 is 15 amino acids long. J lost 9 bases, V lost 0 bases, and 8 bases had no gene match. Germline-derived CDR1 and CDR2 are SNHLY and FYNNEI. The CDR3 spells CASSEARSGGTAQYF. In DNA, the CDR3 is TGTGCCAGCAGTGAAGCGCGGAGCGGGGGGACGGCCCAGTACTTC.

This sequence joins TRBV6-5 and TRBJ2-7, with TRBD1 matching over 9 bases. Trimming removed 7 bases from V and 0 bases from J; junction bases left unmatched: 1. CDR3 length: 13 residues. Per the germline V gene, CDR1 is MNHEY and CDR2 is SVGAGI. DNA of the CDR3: TGTGCCAGCAAGGGACAGGGCTCCTACGAGCAGTACTTC. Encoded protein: CASKGQGSYEQYF.

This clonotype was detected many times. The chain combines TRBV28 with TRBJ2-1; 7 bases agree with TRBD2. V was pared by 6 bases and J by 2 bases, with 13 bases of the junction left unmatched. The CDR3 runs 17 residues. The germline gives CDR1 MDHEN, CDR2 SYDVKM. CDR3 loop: CASSPWAWGGTYNEQFF. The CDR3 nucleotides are TGTGCCAGCAGCCCATGGGCCTGGGGGGGTACCTACAATGAGCAGTTCTTC.

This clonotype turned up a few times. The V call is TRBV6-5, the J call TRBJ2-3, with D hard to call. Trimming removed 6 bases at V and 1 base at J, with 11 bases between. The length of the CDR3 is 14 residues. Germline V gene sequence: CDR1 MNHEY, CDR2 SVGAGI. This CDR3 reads CASSLPGRTDTQYF. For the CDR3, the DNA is TGTGCCAGCAGCCTCCCGGGCCGCACAGATACGCAGTATTTT.

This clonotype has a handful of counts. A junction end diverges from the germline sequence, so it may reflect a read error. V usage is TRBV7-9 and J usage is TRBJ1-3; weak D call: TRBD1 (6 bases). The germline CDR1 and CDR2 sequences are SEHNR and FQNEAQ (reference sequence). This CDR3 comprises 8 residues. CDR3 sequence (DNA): TGTGCCAGCAGCGCACAGGGTTTT. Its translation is CASSAQGF.

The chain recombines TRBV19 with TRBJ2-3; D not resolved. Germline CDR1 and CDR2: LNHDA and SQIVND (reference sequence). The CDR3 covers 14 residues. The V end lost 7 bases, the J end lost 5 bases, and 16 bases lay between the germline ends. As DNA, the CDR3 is TGTGCCAGTAACCCTCGTCCCGGAATAGATACGCAGTATTTT. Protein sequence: CASNPRPGIDTQYF.

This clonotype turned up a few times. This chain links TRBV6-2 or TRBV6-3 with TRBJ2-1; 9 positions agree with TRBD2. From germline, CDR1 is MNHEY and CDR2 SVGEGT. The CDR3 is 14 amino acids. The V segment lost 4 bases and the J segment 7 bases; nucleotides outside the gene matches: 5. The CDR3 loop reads CASSFLAGINEQFF. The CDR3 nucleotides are TGTGCCAGCAGTTTTCTAGCGGGGATAAATGAGCAGTTCTTC.

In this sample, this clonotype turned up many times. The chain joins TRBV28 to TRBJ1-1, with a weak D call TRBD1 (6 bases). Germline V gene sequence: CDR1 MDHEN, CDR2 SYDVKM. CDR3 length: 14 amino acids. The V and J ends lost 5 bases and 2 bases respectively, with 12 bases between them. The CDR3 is CASSRDRYNTEAFF. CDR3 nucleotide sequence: TGTGCCAGCAGTCGCGACAGGTATAACACTGAAGCTTTCTTT.

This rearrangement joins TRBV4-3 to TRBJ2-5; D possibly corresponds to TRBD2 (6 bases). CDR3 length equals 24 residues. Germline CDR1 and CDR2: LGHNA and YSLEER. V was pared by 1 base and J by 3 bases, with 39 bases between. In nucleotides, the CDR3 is TGCGCCAGCAGCCAAGTAAAGGTTCCCTACCCCCCTCTAGCGTCCCATGGGCTTAAAGAGACCCAGTACTTC. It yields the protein CASSQVKVPYPPLASHGLKETQYF.

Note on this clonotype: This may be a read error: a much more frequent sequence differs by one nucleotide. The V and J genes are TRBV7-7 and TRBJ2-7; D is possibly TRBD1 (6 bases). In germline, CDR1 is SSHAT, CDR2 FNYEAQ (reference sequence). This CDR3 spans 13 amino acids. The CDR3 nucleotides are TGTGTCAGCAGCGCCGGGACAACCTACGAGCAGTACTTC. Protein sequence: CVSSAGTTYEQYF.

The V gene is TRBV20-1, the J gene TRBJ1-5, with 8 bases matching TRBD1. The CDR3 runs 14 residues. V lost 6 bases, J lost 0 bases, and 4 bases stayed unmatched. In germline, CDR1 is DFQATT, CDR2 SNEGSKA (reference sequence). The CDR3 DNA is TGCAGTGCCCTGACAGGGGATAGCAATCAGCCCCAGCATTTT. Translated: CSALTGDSNQPQHF.